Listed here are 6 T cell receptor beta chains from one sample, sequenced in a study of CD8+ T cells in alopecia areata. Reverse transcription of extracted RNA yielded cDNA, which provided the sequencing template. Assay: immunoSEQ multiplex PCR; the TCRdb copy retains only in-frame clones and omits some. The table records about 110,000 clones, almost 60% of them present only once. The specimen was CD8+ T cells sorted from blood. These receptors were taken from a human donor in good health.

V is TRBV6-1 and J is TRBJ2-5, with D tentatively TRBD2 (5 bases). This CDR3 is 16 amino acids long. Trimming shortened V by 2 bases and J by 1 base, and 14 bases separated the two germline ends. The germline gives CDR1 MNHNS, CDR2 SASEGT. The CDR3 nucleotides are TGTGCCAGCAGTGAACCCTTCCGGGGTTTCCAAGAGACCCAGTACTTC. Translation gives CASSEPFRGFQETQYF.

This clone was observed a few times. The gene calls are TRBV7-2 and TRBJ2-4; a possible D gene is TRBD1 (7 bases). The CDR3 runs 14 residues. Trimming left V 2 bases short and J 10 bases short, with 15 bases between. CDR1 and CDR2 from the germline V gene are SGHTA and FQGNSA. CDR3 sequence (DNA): TGTGCCAGCAGCTTAAGGAGGGGGCTGGGTATTCAGTACTTC. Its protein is CASSLRRGLGIQYF.

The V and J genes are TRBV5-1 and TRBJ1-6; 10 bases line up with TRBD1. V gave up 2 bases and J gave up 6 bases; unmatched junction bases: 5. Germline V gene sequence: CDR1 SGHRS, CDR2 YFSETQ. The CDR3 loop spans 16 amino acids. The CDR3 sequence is CASSFRTGGANSPLHF. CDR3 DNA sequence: TGCGCCAGCAGCTTTCGGACAGGGGGGGCTAATTCACCCCTCCACTTT.

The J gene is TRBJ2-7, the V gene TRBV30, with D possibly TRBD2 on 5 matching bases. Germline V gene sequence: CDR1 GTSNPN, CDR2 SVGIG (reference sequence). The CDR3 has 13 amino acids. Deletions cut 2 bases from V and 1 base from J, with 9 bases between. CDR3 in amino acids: CAWSRGRSYEQYF. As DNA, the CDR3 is TGTGCCTGGAGTCGGGGAAGATCCTACGAGCAGTACTTC.

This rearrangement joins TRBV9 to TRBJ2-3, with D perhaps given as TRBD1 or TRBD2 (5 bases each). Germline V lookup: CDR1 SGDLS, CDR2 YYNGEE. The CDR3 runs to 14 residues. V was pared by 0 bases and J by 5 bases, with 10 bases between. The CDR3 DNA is TGTGCCAGCAGCGTAGCGGGGACGAAAGATACGCAGTATTTT. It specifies CASSVAGTKDTQYF.

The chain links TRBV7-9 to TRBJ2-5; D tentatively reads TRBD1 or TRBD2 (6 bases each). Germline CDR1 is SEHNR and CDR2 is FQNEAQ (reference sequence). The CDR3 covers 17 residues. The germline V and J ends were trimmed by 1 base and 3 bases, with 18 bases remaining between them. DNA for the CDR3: TGTGCCAGCAGCTTAGAGGAGTGGGGGGCTAGCGAAGAGACCCAGTACTTC. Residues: CASSLEEWGASEETQYF.